This T cell receptor (beta chain) stems from a study of beta chain features in type 1 diabetes. This clone was counted a few times. Expressed TCRB transcripts were sequenced after all isolated RNA was converted to cDNA. Here immunoSEQ multiplex PCR was the method, and the copy in TCRdb shows in-frame clones only, minus some. The data contain 350,000 to 400,000 clones, over 12% of them seen just once; the ten biggest clones take up about 0.018%. Sequencing was done on a sample of naive CD4+ T cells from blood. The sequence derives from a woman aged 18-29 years in good health.

The CDR3, as DNA: TGTGCCAGCAGCTTAGCCCCCGGACTAGCGGGAGGCCCTAGCAATGAGCAGTTCTTC. Protein product: CASSLAPGLAGGPSNEQFF. V is TRBV11-2 and J is TRBJ2-1; 14 bases agree with TRBD2. With V trimmed by 1 base and J by 6 bases, 11 bases remained unmatched. This CDR3 region has 19 residues. Germline V gives CDR1 SGHAT, CDR2 FQNNGV.